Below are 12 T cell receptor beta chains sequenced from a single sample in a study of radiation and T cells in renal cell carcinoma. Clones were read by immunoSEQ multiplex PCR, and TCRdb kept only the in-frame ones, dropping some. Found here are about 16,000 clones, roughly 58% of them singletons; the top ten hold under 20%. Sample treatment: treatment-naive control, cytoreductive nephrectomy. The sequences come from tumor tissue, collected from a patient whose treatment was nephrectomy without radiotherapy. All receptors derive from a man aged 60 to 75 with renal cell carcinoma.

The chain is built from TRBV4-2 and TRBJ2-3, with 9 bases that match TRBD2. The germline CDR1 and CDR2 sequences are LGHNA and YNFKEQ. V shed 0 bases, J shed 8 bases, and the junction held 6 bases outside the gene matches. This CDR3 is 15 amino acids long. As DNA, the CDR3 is TGTGCCAGCAGCCAAGATCTAGCGGGACAAGGTACGCAGTATTTT. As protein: CASSQDLAGQGTQYF.

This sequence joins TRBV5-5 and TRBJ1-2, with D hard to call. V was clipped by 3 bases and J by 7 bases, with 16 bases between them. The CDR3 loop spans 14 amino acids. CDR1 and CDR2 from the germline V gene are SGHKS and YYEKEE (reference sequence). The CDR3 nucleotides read TGTGCCAGCAGCTCGCTCGAGGGCGCGGGTGGCTACACCTTC. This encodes CASSSLEGAGGYTF.

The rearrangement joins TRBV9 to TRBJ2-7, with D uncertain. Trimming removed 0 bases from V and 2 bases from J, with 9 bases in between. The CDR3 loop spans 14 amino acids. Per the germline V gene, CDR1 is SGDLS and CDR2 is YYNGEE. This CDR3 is CASSVDLVTYEQYF. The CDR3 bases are TGTGCCAGCAGCGTAGACCTAGTCACCTACGAGCAGTACTTC.

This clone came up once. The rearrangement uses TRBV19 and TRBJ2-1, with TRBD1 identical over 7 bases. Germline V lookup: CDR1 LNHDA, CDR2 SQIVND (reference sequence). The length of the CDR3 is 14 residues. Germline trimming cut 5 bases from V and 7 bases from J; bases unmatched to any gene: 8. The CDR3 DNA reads TGTGCCAGTAGTTCTGGACAGGCCCCAAATGAGCAGTTCTTC. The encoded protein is CASSSGQAPNEQFF.

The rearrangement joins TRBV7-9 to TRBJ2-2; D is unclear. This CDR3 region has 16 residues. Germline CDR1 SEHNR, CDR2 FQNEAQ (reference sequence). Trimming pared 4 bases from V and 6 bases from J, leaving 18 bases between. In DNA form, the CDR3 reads TGTGCCAGCAGCTCACGATCCATGGAAGTGCCCGGGGAGCTGTTTTTT. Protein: CASSSRSMEVPGELFF.

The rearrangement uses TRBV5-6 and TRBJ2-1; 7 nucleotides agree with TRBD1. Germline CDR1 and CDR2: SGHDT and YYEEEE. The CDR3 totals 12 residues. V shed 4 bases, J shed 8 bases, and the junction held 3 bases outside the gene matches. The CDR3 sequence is CASSGDRDEQFF. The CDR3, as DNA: TGTGCCAGCAGCGGGGACAGAGATGAGCAGTTCTTC.

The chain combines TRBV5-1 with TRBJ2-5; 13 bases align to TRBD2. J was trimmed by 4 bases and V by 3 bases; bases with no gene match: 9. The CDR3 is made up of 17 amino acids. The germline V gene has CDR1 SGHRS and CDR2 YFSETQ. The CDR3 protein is CASSSRTSGSGIETQYF. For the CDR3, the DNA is TGCGCCAGCAGCTCCCGGACTAGCGGGAGCGGGATAGAGACCCAGTACTTC.

CDR3 nucleotides: TGTGCCAGCAGCTTAAGGGGACAGGGGGCACAGCCCCAGCATTTT. It codes for CASSLRGQGAQPQHF. The chain recombines TRBV7-2 with TRBJ1-5; TRBD1 agrees at 12 bases. The CDR3 covers 15 residues. After removal of 2 bases from V and 7 bases from J, the junction contained 3 bases not matched to a gene. The germline V gene encodes CDR1 SGHTA and CDR2 FQGNSA.

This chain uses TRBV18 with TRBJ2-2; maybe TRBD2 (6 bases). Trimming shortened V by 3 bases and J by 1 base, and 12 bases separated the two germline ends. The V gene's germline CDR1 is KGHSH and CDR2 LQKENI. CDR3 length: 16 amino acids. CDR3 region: CASSPLGLGNTGELFF. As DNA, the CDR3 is TGTGCCAGCTCACCTCTGGGACTGGGGAACACCGGGGAGCTGTTTTTT.

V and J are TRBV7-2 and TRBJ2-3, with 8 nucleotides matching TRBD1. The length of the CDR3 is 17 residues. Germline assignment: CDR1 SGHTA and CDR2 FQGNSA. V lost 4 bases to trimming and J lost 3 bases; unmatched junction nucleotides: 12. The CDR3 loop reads CASSSRGPTGKTDTQYF. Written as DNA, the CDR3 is TGTGCCAGCAGCTCCAGGGGGCCTACGGGGAAGACAGATACGCAGTATTTT.

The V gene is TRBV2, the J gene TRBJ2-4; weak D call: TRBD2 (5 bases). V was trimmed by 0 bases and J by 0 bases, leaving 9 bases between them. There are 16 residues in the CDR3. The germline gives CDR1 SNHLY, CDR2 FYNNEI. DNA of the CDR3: TGTGCCAGCAGTGAAGCGCGAGGGAGAGCCAAAAACATTCAGTACTTC. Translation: CASSEARGRAKNIQYF.

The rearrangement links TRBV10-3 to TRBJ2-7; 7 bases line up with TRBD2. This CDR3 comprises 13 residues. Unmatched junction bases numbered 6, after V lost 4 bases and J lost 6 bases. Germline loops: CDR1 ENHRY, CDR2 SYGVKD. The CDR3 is CAISGEGLPEQYF. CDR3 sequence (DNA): TGTGCCATCAGTGGGGAGGGGTTACCCGAGCAGTACTTC.